This T cell receptor (beta chain) was recovered during a study of T cell repertoires in cytomegalovirus infection. At the level of the study: Matching HLA type, along with CMV infection, was indicated by public TCR beta signatures.

This CDR3 spans 15 amino acids. V lost 0 bases and J 8 bases, leaving 14 bases between the germline ends. Germline V lookup: CDR1 SNHLY, CDR2 FYNNEI. This clonotype came up once. Its antigen is as yet unknown. TCRdb reprocessed the reads with MiXCR, giving one entry per CDR3 protein. The sample has about 700,000 distinct CDR3 sequences, about 30% seen once. This clonotype was obtained from a human donor in good health (CMV status not recorded). Some clones in this sample may be carry-over from other donors' samples. The sample was cultured PBMCs, taken from culture after CMV antigen stimulation. The genes are TRBV2 and TRBJ2-1; D might be TRBD2 (6 bases). The CDR3 spells CASSEASGFTDEQFF. CDR3 nucleotides: TGTGCCAGCAGTGAAGCGAGCGGGTTCACTGATGAGCAGTTCTTC.